Presented here are 19 T cell receptor beta chains from one specimen sequenced in a study of regulatory T cells in long-lasting Graves disease. Time point in this sample: newly diagnosed GD, antithyroid drugs for less than 3 months. Construction of the TCR library relied on RNA isolated from PBMCs. With iRepertoire HTBI primers and Arm-PCR of CDR3 regions, TCR beta libraries were built. TCRdb re-called the multiplex PCR reads with MiXCR, one entry per CDR3 protein. Of about 220,000 distinct CDR3 sequences detected, around 20% appear once; the ten largest clones hold approximately 20%. This specimen was peripheral blood mononuclear cells (PBMCs), taken at new diagnosis, from a patient treated with antithyroid drugs. The receptors stem from a female donor with Graves disease.

This clonotype occurred many times. The J gene is TRBJ1-2, the V gene TRBV29-1; TRBD1 agrees at 10 bases. The junction had 9 bases not matched to a gene; V was cut back by 0 bases and J by 2 bases. CDR1 SQVTM and CDR2 ANQGSEA come from the germline V gene. CDR3 length: 17 amino acids. In DNA, the CDR3 is TGCAGCGTTGAAGAGACCCGGGACAGGGGACGAAACTATGGCTACACCTTC. Translation gives CSVEETRDRGRNYGYTF.

There are many counts of this clonotype. The V call is TRBV19, the J call TRBJ1-3, with TRBD1 identical over 7 bases. Germline V gene lookup returns CDR1 LNHDA and CDR2 SQIVND (reference sequence). V was pared by 7 bases and J by 1 base, with 4 bases of the junction left unmatched. CDR3 length: 14 amino acids. CDR3 amino acids: CASNTQGSGNTIYF. The CDR3 nucleotides are TGTGCCAGTAACACACAGGGGTCTGGAAACACCATATATTTT.

This clonotype was found many times. The rearrangement joins TRBV30 to TRBJ1-2; 7 nucleotides line up with TRBD1. Germline trimming cut 8 bases from V and 2 bases from J; bases unmatched to any gene: 5. CDR3 length: 12 residues. Germline values: CDR1 GTSNPN, CDR2 SVGIG (reference sequence). CDR3 nucleotide sequence: TGTGCCCTTACGACAGGGAACTATGGCTACACCTTC. Its protein product is CALTTGNYGYTF.

A few counts support this clonotype. The chain carries TRBV7-8 and TRBJ1-5, with D possibly matching TRBD1 (5 bases). V gave up 5 bases and J gave up 6 bases, with 17 bases separating them. Germline CDR1 SGHVS, CDR2 FQNEAQ. There are 15 residues in the CDR3. The CDR3 here is CASSLPGPGGQPQHF. The CDR3 nucleotides read TGTGCCAGCAGCCTGCCGGGCCCGGGGGGTCAGCCCCAGCATTTT.

This clonotype was observed at least ten times. The rearrangement links TRBV11-3 to TRBJ2-1; D gene unclear. CDR1 SGHNT and CDR2 YENEEA come from the germline V gene. V was trimmed by 5 bases and J by 5 bases, leaving 10 bases between them. The CDR3 consists of 13 residues. Here the CDR3 reads CASSPPAHNEQFF. The CDR3 DNA reads TGTGCCAGCAGCCCCCCCGCCCACAATGAGCAGTTCTTC.

This clonotype was recorded many times. A read error may account for a junction end that differs from germline. The chain employs TRBV7-7 and TRBJ2-1; 8 positions agree with TRBD2. From germline, CDR1 is SSHAT and CDR2 FNYEAQ (reference sequence). The CDR3 consists of 14 residues. CDR3 in amino acids: CASSLAGTNNEQFF. The CDR3 bases are TGTGCTAGCAGCTTAGCGGGGACCAACAATGAGCAGTTCTTC.

To note about this clonotype: Just one base apart from a much larger clone, this may be a read error. The chain employs TRBV28 and TRBJ1-1, with TRBD1 matching 9 bases. Germline V gene sequence: CDR1 MDHEN, CDR2 SYDVKM. The CDR3 runs 15 residues. The CDR3 region is CASSLWGQGRTEASF. The DNA for the CDR3 is TGTGCCAGCAGTTTATGGGGACAGGGAAGAACTGAAGCTTCCTTT.

Of note for this clonotype: This may be a read error: a much more frequent sequence differs by one nucleotide. V gene TRBV20-1 combines with J gene TRBJ1-6; D ambiguous. The CDR3 is made up of 14 amino acids. V lost 3 bases, J lost 9 bases, and 15 bases lay in between. CDR1 and CDR2 (germline): DFQATT, SNEGSKA (reference sequence). The CDR3 DNA sequence: TGCAGTGCTAGGAAGGGATCCCGACCTTCACCCCTCCACTTT. Its translation: CSARKGSRPSPLHF.

There are many counts of this clonotype. V and J are TRBV3-1 and TRBJ2-5; 8 nucleotides align to TRBD2. Germline V gene data show CDR1 as LGHDT and CDR2 as YNNKEL (reference sequence). The CDR3 covers 15 residues. V dropped 1 base and J dropped 2; count of bases not matched to a gene: 3. The CDR3 DNA reads as TGTGCCAGCAGCCAAGGTAGCGGGGAACAAGAGACCCAGTACTTC. It codes for CASSQGSGEQETQYF.

This clonotype showed up many times. The gene calls are TRBV20-1 and TRBJ1-2; TRBD1 might be the D (6 bases). This CDR3 is built from 14 residues. V lost 1 base to trimming and J lost 5 bases, with 14 bases between them. Germline V gene data show CDR1 as DFQATT and CDR2 as SNEGSKA (reference sequence). DNA of the CDR3: TGCAGTGCTAGAGGGGAGGGGGGAAGGTATGGCTACACCTTC. Protein sequence: CSARGEGGRYGYTF.

Details on this clonotype: Since a much larger clone is just one base distant, this may be a read error. CDR3 residues: CASSLEGDYIGELFF. DNA of the CDR3: TGCGCCAGCAGCTTGGAAGGGGACTACATCGGGGAGCTGTTTTTT. V is TRBV5-1 and J is TRBJ2-2, with 7 bases matching TRBD2. This CDR3 comprises 15 residues. The V segment lost 0 bases and the J segment 7 bases; nucleotides outside the gene matches: 6. Per the germline V gene, CDR1 is SGHRS and CDR2 is YFSETQ. The full variable domain, in which reference TRBV5-1 and TRBJ2-2 provide the parts outside the CDR3, is KAGVTQTPRYLIKTRGQQVTLSCSPISGHRSVSWYQQTPGQGLQFLFEYFSETQRNKGNFPGRFSGRQFSNSRSEMNVSTLELGDSALYLCASSLEGDYIGELFFGEGSRLTVL.

This clonotype came up a few times. This chain connects TRBV9 to TRBJ2-3; a weak D match, TRBD2 (6 bases). The V gene's germline CDR1 is SGDLS and CDR2 YYNGEE. The germline V and J ends were trimmed by 3 bases and 5 bases, with 16 bases remaining between them. The length of the CDR3 is 15 residues. This CDR3 reads CASSEGLHPGDTQYF. CDR3 coding DNA: TGTGCCAGCAGCGAGGGACTCCACCCCGGAGATACGCAGTATTTT.

The CDR3 reads CASSVEGTSGTSEQYF. For the CDR3, the DNA is TGTGCCAGCAGCGTAGAGGGGACTAGCGGGACGTCGGAGCAGTACTTC. The J gene is TRBJ2-7, the V gene TRBV9, with TRBD2 identical over 13 bases. The CDR3 extends over 16 amino acids. The germline CDR1 and CDR2 sequences are SGDLS and YYNGEE. V dropped 0 bases and J dropped 7; count of bases not matched to a gene: 7.

This clonotype was counted at least ten times. The chain has TRBV19 and TRBJ2-5; D may be TRBD2 (6 bases). The CDR3 length is 15 residues. Trimming stripped 4 bases from V and 5 bases from J, with 17 bases between. Per germline, CDR1 LNHDA and CDR2 SQIVND (reference sequence). CDR3 residues: CASSRGDSHTETQYF. DNA of the CDR3: TGTGCCAGTAGTAGAGGGGACTCCCACACCGAGACCCAGTACTTC.

Many counts were recorded for this clonotype. The chain employs TRBV10-3 and TRBJ1-4; D not resolved. Trimming left V 2 bases short and J 3 bases short, with 10 bases between. The CDR3 length is 15 residues. Germline-derived CDR1 and CDR2 are ENHRY and SYGVKD. The CDR3 protein is CAISERREANEKLFF. The CDR3 DNA is TGTGCCATCAGTGAGAGAAGGGAGGCTAATGAAAAACTGTTTTTT.

This clonotype was observed many times. The chain carries TRBV27 and TRBJ1-4; 8 bases map to TRBD1. Trimming cost V 3 bases and J 8 bases; bases outside gene matches: 5. CDR1 and CDR2 from the germline V gene are MNHEY and SMNVEV (reference sequence). CDR3 length equals 14 residues. CDR3: CASSLQGAREKLFF. CDR3 nucleotide sequence: TGTGCCAGCAGTTTGCAGGGGGCCAGAGAAAAACTGTTTTTT.

This clonotype was seen at least ten times. V and J are TRBV20-1 and TRBJ2-1; perhaps TRBD2 as D (6 bases). The CDR3 has 13 residues. The germline V gene encodes CDR1 DFQATT and CDR2 SNEGSKA (reference sequence). Trimming cost V 4 bases and J 8 bases, with 15 bases left between them. In DNA form, the CDR3 reads TGCAGTGCTATGGGGGGAGTGAAGGATGAGCAGTTCTTC. Its translation is CSAMGGVKDEQFF.

This clonotype showed up many times. The genes are TRBV28 and TRBJ2-7; 9 nucleotides align to TRBD1. The CDR3 is made up of 15 amino acids. The ends lost 2 bases at V and 5 bases at J; junction bases unmatched: 7. The germline V gene has CDR1 MDHEN and CDR2 SYDVKM. The CDR3 nucleotides are TGTGCCAGCAGTTTAGGCTGGGGACAGGGTCACGAGCAGTACTTC. Its translation is CASSLGWGQGHEQYF.

This clonotype was detected many times. The chain is built from TRBV9 and TRBJ1-2; unclear D gene. Germline CDR1 SGDLS, CDR2 YYNGEE. The V and J ends lost 1 base and 7 bases respectively, with 17 bases between them. The CDR3 is made up of 15 amino acids. Written as DNA, the CDR3 is TGTGCCAGCAGCGTACTTACTCACCTTCAGAGTGGCTACACCTTC. Translating it yields CASSVLTHLQSGYTF.